These T cell receptor beta chains were read from a single sample in a study of cytomegalovirus exposure and HLA in healthy donors. Using immunoSEQ multiplex PCR, the repertoire was profiled, and TCRdb retains in-frame clones only, with some absent. The top ten hold roughly 1.4% of the sample, which has around 180,000 clones, about 85% seen once. Sequencing was done on a sample of PBMCs. The source of these receptors is a woman in her fifties or sixties in good health and CMV-seronegative. Each CDR3 is given with its conserved first and last residue. D genes are given only for firm matches. Clone size is stated in some rows and not others, as once, few, many or a class when expanded.

>TRBV19|NA|TRBD1|TRBJ2-3
CASTDRGNTDTQYF
TGTGCCAGTACGGACAGGGGGAATACAGATACGCAGTATTTT
>TRBV5-1|few|NA|TRBJ1-1
CASSLVGGGSGTEAFF
TGCGCCAGCAGCTTGGTGGGGGGCGGGAGTGGCACTGAAGCTTTCTTT
>TRBV18|NA|TRBD2|TRBJ2-3
CASSPLPGAGTDTQYF
TGTGCCAGCTCACCACTGCCGGGAGCGGGGACAGATACGCAGTATTTT
>TRBV7-2|NA|TRBD2|TRBJ2-2
CASSLRIAGVGAGELFF
TGTGCCAGCAGCTTACGAATAGCGGGGGTAGGGGCCGGGGAGCTGTTTTTT
>TRBV19|few|NA|TRBJ2-1
CASSPKRDLEQFF
TGTGCCAGTAGCCCAAAACGGGATCTTGAGCAGTTCTTC
>TRBV5-4|NA|TRBD1|TRBJ2-1
CASSLQQGYNEQFF
TGTGCCAGCAGCCTACAACAGGGGTACAATGAGCAGTTCTTC
>TRBV9|NA|TRBD2|TRBJ2-7
CASSPLMRGGEQYF
TGTGCCAGCAGCCCTCTCATGCGGGGGGGCGAGCAGTACTTC
>TRBV7-6|NA|TRBD2|TRBJ2-1
CASSAPLAGGWTDEQFF
TGTGCCAGCAGCGCCCCACTAGCGGGGGGCTGGACTGATGAGCAGTTCTTC
>TRBV9|NA|NA|TRBJ2-3
CASSVDFRADTQYF
TGTGCCAGCAGCGTAGACTTCAGGGCAGATACGCAGTATTTT
>TRBV27|once|NA|TRBJ2-7
CASRSQGSGAVRQYF
TGTGCCAGCAGGAGTCAAGGTAGCGGTGCTGTTCGGCAGTACTTC
>TRBV7-2|NA|NA|TRBJ1-3
CASSLASREHQPIYF
TGTGCCAGCAGCTTAGCTTCCCGGGAACATCAACCCATATATTTT
>TRBV6-5|NA|NA|TRBJ2-2
CASRGGTGELFF
TGTGCCAGCAGAGGGGGCACCGGGGAGCTGTTTTTT
>TRBV7-9|NA|TRBD1|TRBJ1-1
CASSQWDRNTEAFF
TGTGCCAGCAGCCAATGGGACAGAAACACTGAAGCTTTCTTT
>TRBV5-6|NA|TRBD1|TRBJ2-7
CASSLGENRDRVGAYEQYF
TGTGCCAGCAGCTTGGGGGAAAACCGGGACAGGGTTGGAGCCTACGAGCAGTACTTC
>TRBV11-2|NA|TRBD1|TRBJ2-7
CASSSSGTGDEQYF
TGTGCCAGCAGCTCGTCCGGGACAGGGGACGAGCAGTACTTC
>TRBV5-4|NA|TRBD2|TRBJ2-1
CASSLGPSGGPYNEQFF
TGTGCCAGCAGCTTAGGACCTAGCGGGGGGCCTTACAATGAGCAGTTCTTC
>TRBV28|NA|NA|TRBJ1-2
CASSSWGTLNYGYTF
TGTGCCAGCAGTTCTTGGGGGACACTGAACTATGGCTACACCTTC
>TRBV28|NA|NA|TRBJ1-6
CASSPPGLSDSPLHF
TGTGCCAGCAGTCCACCGGGACTTTCCGATTCACCCCTCCACTTT